This TCR beta chain derives from a study of coeliac disease. General study findings and limits: The authors considered this approach unsuitable for unbiased detection of gliadin-specific T cells. Largely private TRB repertoires meant most sequences were sample-unique. In active celiac disease, intraepithelial and lamina propria TRB and TRG repertoires were less clonal than controls.

Each fraction contributed one roughly 500,000-cell aliquot for sequencing. Generated by immunoSEQ multiplex PCR, the TCRdb table keeps only in-frame clones and is missing some. The sample yields about 6,700 clones, approximately 70% seen once. A word on this clone: What it binds is unknown.

The V gene end was trimmed by 3 bases and the J gene end by 6 bases; junction bases not matched to a gene: 2. The V gene's germline CDR1 is SGHAT and CDR2 FQNNGV. This CDR3 has 13 amino acids. V is TRBV11-2 and J is TRBJ1-3; 7 positions agree with TRBD1. The source material was lamina propria lymphocytes from the gut. This TCR came from a woman between 18 and 30 years old with active celiac disease. The CDR3 region has the DNA TGTGCCAGCAGCTTTGACAGGGAAAACACCATATATTTT. Translating gives CASSFDRENTIYF.